This T cell receptor beta chain was recorded in a study of T cell responses to AZD1222 COVID-19 vaccine. Sequenced by immunoSEQ multiplex PCR; TCRdb stores in-frame clones only, minus some. The sample shows 80,000 or so clones, nearly 90% of them seen only once. The material sequenced was peripheral blood, taken on day 0 of AZD1222 vaccination. This sequence was found in an adult in good health.

The CDR3 DNA reads TGTGCCAGCAGCCTACGACAGGGCGGTGAAAAACTGTTTTTT. Its translation is CASSLRQGGEKLFF. The chain joins TRBV7-9 to TRBJ1-4; 7 bases align to TRBD1. Germline CDR1 SEHNR, CDR2 FQNEAQ (reference sequence). Trimming took 5 bases from V and 7 from J; bases not matched to a gene: 7. The CDR3 has 14 residues.